This is a list of T cell receptor beta chains from one sample in a study of cytomegalovirus exposure and HLA in healthy donors. This table comes from immunoSEQ multiplex PCR, and its TCRdb copy is limited to in-frame clones, with some not included. The sample lists more than 20,000 clones; 70% were seen once. The specimen was PBMCs. These receptors were collected from a woman aged 45-59 years in good health and CMV-seronegative. Each CDR3 is given with its conserved first and last residue. Fields, in order: V gene, clone size, J gene, D gene, CDR3 protein, CDR3 DNA. D genes are given only for firm matches. Size tells how often a clone was seen (once, few, many) or the class of an expanded clone, and some rows leave it out.

TRBV7-8,few,TRBJ2-1,NA,CASSLVPQGSSYNEQFF,TGTGCCAGCAGCTTAGTTCCCCAGGGGAGCTCCTACAATGAGCAGTTCTTC
TRBV12-5,NA,TRBJ2-7,TRBD1,CASGQPPSRGRYEQYF,TGTGCTAGTGGCCAACCACCCTCCAGGGGGCGGTACGAGCAGTACTTC
TRBV7-9,NA,TRBJ2-2,NA,CASSLARLGGELFF,TGTGCCAGCAGCTTAGCCCGACTCGGCGGGGAGCTGTTTTTT
TRBV5-4,once,TRBJ1-2,NA,CASSQTGTYGYTF,TGTGCCAGCAGCCAAACAGGGACCTATGGCTACACCTTC
TRBV5-1,NA,TRBJ1-1,NA,CASSLGLMNTEAFF,TGCGCCAGCAGCTTGGGGCTTATGAACACTGAAGCTTTCTTT
TRBV29-1,NA,TRBJ2-1,TRBD1,CSVTGTGTYNEQFF,TGCAGCGTAACCGGGACAGGTACCTACAATGAGCAGTTCTTC
TRBV25-1,once,TRBJ1-1,NA,CASRRSNTEAFF,TGTGCCAGCAGGAGGAGTAATACTGAAGCTTTCTTT
TRBV5-1,NA,TRBJ1-1,NA,CASRTDSNTEAFF,TGCGCCAGCAGGACCGACTCGAACACTGAAGCTTTCTTT
TRBV6-5,NA,TRBJ1-1,NA,CASSYSYKAVNTEAFF,TGTGCCAGCAGTTACTCGTATAAGGCGGTGAACACTGAAGCTTTCTTT
TRBV4-1,once,TRBJ2-7,TRBD2,CASSQEGSGLAARPPSYEQYF,TGCGCCAGCAGCCAAGAGGGGAGCGGTCTAGCGGCTCGACCCCCCTCCTACGAGCAGTACTTC
TRBV14,NA,TRBJ1-1,NA,CASSQETNTEAFF,TGTGCCAGCAGCCAAGAGACTAACACTGAAGCTTTCTTT
TRBV7-8,NA,TRBJ2-1,TRBD2,CASSPRTSGENEQFF,TGTGCCAGCAGCCCTCGGACTAGCGGGGAGAATGAGCAGTTCTTC
TRBV6-1,few,TRBJ1-5,TRBD1,CASSGRGRNQPQHF,TGTGCCAGCAGTGGCAGGGGGCGGAATCAGCCCCAGCATTTT
TRBV5-1,once,TRBJ1-6,NA,CASSFHQGTSYNSPLHF,TGCGCCAGCAGCTTTCATCAGGGGACCTCCTATAATTCACCCCTCCACTTT
TRBV6-5,few,TRBJ1-1,NA,CASSYSRGTTEAFF,TGTGCCAGCAGTTACTCTAGGGGAACAACTGAAGCTTTCTTT
TRBV29-1,NA,TRBJ2-5,TRBD2,CSVYWLAGFQETQYF,TGCAGCGTTTATTGGCTAGCGGGCTTCCAAGAGACCCAGTACTTC
TRBV4-1,NA,TRBJ2-1,NA,CASSQGWRRPYNEQFF,TGCGCCAGCAGCCAAGGATGGCGGAGGCCCTACAATGAGCAGTTCTTC
TRBV29-1,NA,TRBJ1-2,TRBD1,CSARTGSYGYTF,TGCAGCGCTAGGACAGGGTCCTATGGCTACACCTTC
TRBV29-1,NA,TRBJ2-3,TRBD2,CSVEGTSRTDTQYF,TGCAGCGTTGAAGGGACTAGCCGAACAGATACGCAGTATTTT
TRBV10-1,few,TRBJ2-7,NA,CASSGTLTYEQYF,TGCGCCAGCAGTGGCACATTGACCTACGAGCAGTACTTC
TRBV5-6,few,TRBJ1-5,NA,CASSLGPKRGYQPQHF,TGTGCCAGCAGCTTGGGACCGAAACGGGGGTATCAGCCCCAGCATTTT
TRBV6-1,NA,TRBJ2-2,TRBD1,CASRDRGNTGELFF,TGTGCCAGCAGGGACAGGGGGAACACCGGGGAGCTGTTTTTT
TRBV2,NA,TRBJ1-1,NA,CASIRSAGAGDRAFF,TGTGCCAGCATCAGGAGTGCAGGGGCAGGAGATAGAGCTTTCTTT
TRBV5-4,NA,TRBJ2-5,TRBD2,CASSATSGQETQYF,TGTGCCAGCAGTGCGACTAGCGGGCAAGAGACCCAGTACTTC